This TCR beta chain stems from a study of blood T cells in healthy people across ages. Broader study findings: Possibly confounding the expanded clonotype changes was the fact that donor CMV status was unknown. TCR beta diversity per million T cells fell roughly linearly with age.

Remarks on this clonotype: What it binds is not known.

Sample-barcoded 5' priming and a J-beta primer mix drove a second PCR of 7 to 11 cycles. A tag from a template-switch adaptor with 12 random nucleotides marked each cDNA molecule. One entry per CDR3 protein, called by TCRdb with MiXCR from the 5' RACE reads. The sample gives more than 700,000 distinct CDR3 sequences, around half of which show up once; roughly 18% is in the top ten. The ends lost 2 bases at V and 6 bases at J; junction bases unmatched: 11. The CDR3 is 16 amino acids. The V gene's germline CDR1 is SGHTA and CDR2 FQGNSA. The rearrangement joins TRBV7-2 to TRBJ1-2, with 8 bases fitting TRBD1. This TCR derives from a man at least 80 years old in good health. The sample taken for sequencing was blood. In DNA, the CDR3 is TGTGCCAGCAGCTTAACATCGGGCAGGGGGCTGGATGGCTACACCTTC. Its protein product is CASSLTSGRGLDGYTF.